The 29 T cell receptor beta chains given below trace back to one sample, sequenced in a study of blood T cells in healthy people across ages. Primed by a sample-barcoded 5' primer and a J-beta primer mix, a second PCR proceeded for about 6 to 12 cycles. TCRdb redid the calling of the 5' RACE reads with MiXCR, one entry per CDR3 protein. The repertoire holds over 1,200,000 distinct CDR3 sequences, with roughly 64% as singletons. Sequenced sample: blood. These receptors originate from a man younger than 30 in good health.

The J gene is TRBJ2-3, the V gene TRBV7-2, with a tentative D call TRBD1 (6 bases). CDR1 SGHTA and CDR2 FQGNSA come from the germline V gene. V lost 0 bases to trimming and J lost 6 bases, with 13 bases between them. The CDR3 extends over 15 amino acids. The CDR3 reads CASSLAGGSQDTQYF. The CDR3 coding sequence is TGTGCCAGCAGCTTAGCAGGGGGTTCACAGGATACGCAGTATTTT.

The chain employs TRBV10-1 and TRBJ2-1; the match to TRBD1 covers 11 bases. The CDR3 is 12 amino acids. Germline V gene data show CDR1 as WNHNN and CDR2 as SYGVQD (reference sequence). J lost 9 bases, V lost 10 bases, and 5 bases had no gene match. The CDR3 DNA reads TGCGCCACGGGACAGGGGGATTCTGAGCAGTTCTTC. Translated: CATGQGDSEQFF.

The rearrangement joins TRBV4-1 to TRBJ2-7; D perhaps matches TRBD1 (6 bases). The end of the DNA is better explained by TRBJ2-5, so the J call may be wrong. The CDR3 loop spans 13 amino acids. CDR1 is MGHRA and CDR2 is YSYEKL in the germline V gene. CDR3: CASSPTGIKTQYF. In nucleotides, the CDR3 is TGCGCCAGCAGCCCCACAGGGATCAAGACCCAGTACTTC.

This chain joins TRBV7-2 and TRBJ2-3; possibly TRBD2 for D (5 bases). Looked up from germline, CDR1 is SGHTA and CDR2 is FQGNSA. CDR3 length: 15 residues. Trimming cost V 8 bases and J 3 bases, with 18 bases left between them. CDR3 region: CASGGKRALTDTQYF. The DNA of the CDR3 is TGTGCCAGCGGCGGTAAGAGGGCGTTGACAGATACGCAGTATTTT.

This clonotype was counted a single time. This chain links TRBV29-1 with TRBJ1-1; 11 nucleotides match TRBD1. This CDR3 has 13 amino acids. The V segment lost 7 bases and the J segment 4 bases; nucleotides outside the gene matches: 5. Germline CDR1 reads SQVTM; CDR2 reads ANQGSEA. CDR3 residues: CSARGQGATEAFF. The CDR3 DNA reads as TGCAGCGCTCGAGGACAGGGGGCCACTGAAGCTTTCTTT. The variable domain in full, completed from reference TRBV29-1 and TRBJ1-1, reads SAVISQKPSRDICQRGTSLTIQCQVDSQVTMMFWYRQQPGQSLTLIATANQGSEATYESGFVIDKFPISRPNLTFSTLTVSNMSPEDSSIYLCSARGQGATEAFFGQGTRLTVV.

On this clonotype itself: One junction end does not reproduce the germline sequence, and a read error may be involved. The V call is TRBV3-1, the J call TRBJ2-2; a possible D gene is TRBD2 (5 bases). Looked up from germline, CDR1 is LGHDT and CDR2 is YNNKEL (reference sequence). The CDR3 is 13 amino acids. CDR3 sequence reads: CASSHGPTGELIF. CDR3 DNA: TGTGCCAGCAGCCATGGCCCAACCGGGGAGCTGATTTTT.

Concerning this clonotype itself: The junction shows a germline mismatch at one end, possibly a read error. The chain carries TRBV4-1 and TRBJ1-2, with no clear D. The CDR3 loop spans 13 amino acids. Germline CDR1 is MGHRA and CDR2 is YSYEKL. The CDR3, as DNA: TGCGTCAGCAGCCAAGACGCGGACTATGGCTACACCTTC. Translation: CVSSQDADYGYTF.

The J gene is TRBJ1-4, the V gene TRBV25-1; D is undetermined. Germline assignment: CDR1 MGHDK and CDR2 SYGVNS. V was clipped by 4 bases and J by 4 bases, with 13 bases between them. This CDR3 has 15 residues. Here the CDR3 reads CASSAPYGGNEKLFF. The DNA of the CDR3 is TGTGCCAGCAGTGCCCCCTACGGAGGTAATGAAAAACTGTTTTTT. Full variable domain (remainder filled in from reference TRBV25-1 and TRBJ1-4): EADIYQTPRYLVIGTGKKITLECSQTMGHDKMYWYQQDPGMELHLIHYSYGVNSTEKGDLSSESTVSRIRTEHFPLTLESARPSHTSQYLCASSAPYGGNEKLFFGSGTQLSVL.

This sequence joins TRBV7-2 and TRBJ1-5; D is unresolved. The germline V gene encodes CDR1 SGHTA and CDR2 FQGNSA. The CDR3 is made up of 14 amino acids. V lost 4 bases, J lost 7 bases, and 14 bases lay in between. DNA for the CDR3: TGTGCCAGCAGCTCCCGGAGAGATTGGCAGCCCCAGCATTTT. It encodes CASSSRRDWQPQHF.

This clonotype was seen a handful of times. V gene TRBV7-9 combines with J gene TRBJ1-4; D gene uncertain. Germline V gives CDR1 SEHNR, CDR2 FQNEAQ (reference sequence). The CDR3 runs 12 residues. Trimming cost V 5 bases and J 11 bases, with 12 bases left between them. The DNA of the CDR3 is TGTGCCAGCAGCACCTCCAGAGGGAAACTGTTTTTT. It yields the protein CASSTSRGKLFF. The full variable domain, its missing parts supplied by reference TRBV7-9 and TRBJ1-4, is DTGVSQNPRHKITKRGQNVTFRCDPISEHNRLYWYRQTLGQGPEFLTYFQNEAQLEKSRLLSDRFSAERPKGSFSTLEIQRTEQGDSAMYLCASSTSRGKLFFGSGTQLSVL.

The chain uses TRBV10-3 and TRBJ2-5; TRBD2 matches at 7 bases. Germline assignment: CDR1 ENHRY and CDR2 SYGVKD. Unmatched junction bases numbered 5, after V lost 3 bases and J lost 4 bases. The CDR3 is 14 residues long. The CDR3 protein is CAISDPTGGETQYF. The CDR3 nucleotides read TGTGCCATCAGTGACCCCACGGGGGGAGAGACCCAGTACTTC.

CDR3 coding DNA: TGTGCCAGTCGTTTTCCGGGGAATACCTACGAGCAGTACTTC. Translation: CASRFPGNTYEQYF. This chain joins TRBV6-6 and TRBJ2-7, with D perhaps TRBD2 (5 bases). This CDR3 has 14 amino acids. Germline V gene data show CDR1 as MNHNY and CDR2 as SVGAGI (reference sequence). Trimming left V 9 bases short and J 2 bases short, with 17 bases between.

V is TRBV12-3 or TRBV12-4 and J is TRBJ2-7, with TRBD1 as a possible D gene (5 bases). The CDR3 has 13 residues. The V end lost 6 bases, the J end lost 6 bases, and 15 bases lay between the germline ends. CDR3 in DNA: TGTGCCAGCAGGACAAGCAGGGCTGGCGAGCAGTACTTC. The encoded protein is CASRTSRAGEQYF.

There are a few counts of this clonotype. CDR3: CASSRDLTEQYF. The CDR3 coding sequence is TGTGCCAGCTCAAGGGACTTGACGGAGCAGTACTTC. The J gene is TRBJ2-7, the V gene TRBV27; the D gene is possibly TRBD2 (6 bases). V was pared by 8 bases and J by 7 bases, with 15 bases between. The CDR3 spans 12 residues. Germline V gene data show CDR1 as MNHEY and CDR2 as SMNVEV (reference sequence).

In regard to this clonotype: At one boundary the junction diverges from the germline segment, which might be a read error. V gene TRBV3-1 combines with J gene TRBJ1-2; no clear D gene. The CDR3 contains 12 residues. The germline V gene encodes CDR1 LGHDT and CDR2 YNNKEL (reference sequence). CDR3 DNA sequence: TGTACCAGCAGCCAGGAAGGCTATGGCTACACCTTC. This sequence encodes CTSSQEGYGYTF.

In DNA, the CDR3 is TGCGCCAGCAGCTCCCTAGCGGGGCCCTTACAAGAGACCCAGTACTTC. It translates to CASSSLAGPLQETQYF. This chain uses TRBV5-1 with TRBJ2-5; TRBD2 aligns across 9 bases. Germline-derived CDR1 and CDR2 are SGHRS and YFSETQ. The CDR3 totals 16 residues. Germline trimming cut 3 bases from V and 2 bases from J; bases unmatched to any gene: 8. The entire variable domain, with the rest obtained from reference TRBV5-1 and TRBJ2-5, is as follows: KAGVTQTPRYLIKTRGQQVTLSCSPISGHRSVSWYQQTPGQGLQFLFEYFSETQRNKGNFPGRFSGRQFSNSRSEMNVSTLELGDSALYLCASSSLAGPLQETQYFGPGTRLLVL.

The V gene is TRBV6-2 or TRBV6-3, the J gene TRBJ1-4, with TRBD1 as a possible D gene (6 bases). The germline gives CDR1 MNHEY, CDR2 SVGEGT. The V end was cut by 6 bases, the J end by 8 bases, with 16 bases between. This CDR3 has 14 residues. CDR3 residues: CASRSSGEHEKLFF. The CDR3 coding sequence is TGTGCCAGCAGATCTTCAGGGGAGCACGAAAAACTGTTTTTT.

The rearrangement uses TRBV21-1 and TRBJ1-2. TRBV21-1 is classified as a pseudogene. The CDR3 contains 16 residues. The CDR3 spells CASSKDPGPYFYGYTF. The CDR3 coding sequence is TGTGCCAGCAGCAAAGATCCGGGGCCCTATTTCTATGGCTACACCTTC.

This clonotype was seen more than once but under ten times. V and J are TRBV20-1 and TRBJ2-7, with a tentative D call TRBD1 (5 bases). Germline CDR1 DFQATT, CDR2 SNEGSKA (reference sequence). The CDR3 spans 13 residues. V lost 6 bases to trimming and J lost 0 bases, with 12 bases between them. As DNA, the CDR3 is TGCAGTGCGGAAACAGGTTACTCCTACGAGCAGTACTTC. It translates to CSAETGYSYEQYF.

The chain combines TRBV10-3 with TRBJ2-2, with D possibly TRBD2 on 6 matching bases. Trimming took 9 bases from V and 7 from J, leaving 12 bases between them. CDR1 and CDR2 (germline): ENHRY, SYGVKD. The CDR3 is 12 amino acids. CDR3 protein: CAISVGGGELFF. The CDR3 region has the DNA TGTGCCATTTCCGTGGGAGGCGGGGAGCTGTTTTTT.

This clonotype was detected only a few times. A much larger clone differs from this one at a single base, so this may be a read error. The chain links TRBV25-1 to TRBJ2-7, with 8 bases that match TRBD2. CDR3 length equals 13 residues. V shed 7 bases, J shed 9 bases, and the junction held 11 bases outside the gene matches. Germline CDR1 is MGHDK and CDR2 is SYGVNS. The CDR3 is CASNTGTSSGQYF. CDR3 in DNA: TGTGCCAGCAATACCGGGACTAGTAGTGGGCAGTACTTC.

The chain has TRBV12-3 or TRBV12-4 and TRBJ2-1; 12 nucleotides match TRBD2. This CDR3 is built from 16 residues. After removal of 2 bases from V and 5 bases from J, the junction contained 4 bases not matched to a gene. CDR3 in DNA: TGTGCCAGCAGTTTACTAGCGGGGGGGTACAACAATGAGCAGTTCTTC. Translation: CASSLLAGGYNNEQFF.

This chain joins TRBV24-1 and TRBJ2-2; TRBD2 matches 7 bases. Trimming cost V 3 bases and J 0 bases; bases outside gene matches: 6. Germline-derived CDR1 and CDR2 are KGHDR and SFDVKD. CDR3 size: 17 residues. Here the CDR3 DNA reads TGTGCCACCAGTGATCCCGGGGGGTCCTCGAACACCGGGGAGCTGTTTTTT. It yields the protein CATSDPGGSSNTGELFF.

The sample holds a few counts of this clonotype. The chain has TRBV6-6 and TRBJ2-1, with D unresolved. The germline gives CDR1 MNHNY, CDR2 SVGAGI (reference sequence). Deletions cut 0 bases from V and 1 base from J, with 7 bases between. The length of the CDR3 is 15 residues. The CDR3 here is CASSYSAQSYNEQFF. DNA of the CDR3: TGTGCCAGCAGTTACTCGGCACAGTCCTACAATGAGCAGTTCTTC.

The chain employs TRBV6-1 and TRBJ2-5; TRBD2 agrees at 16 bases. V dropped 10 bases and J dropped 5; count of bases not matched to a gene: 7. CDR3 size: 15 residues. Germline assignment: CDR1 MNHNS and CDR2 SASEGT. This CDR3 is CAIGTSGGAGETQYF. CDR3 nucleotides: TGTGCCATCGGGACTAGCGGGGGGGCCGGTGAGACCCAGTACTTC.

The rearrangement links TRBV6-1 to TRBJ2-7; 10 bases fit TRBD1. The CDR3 runs to 15 residues. CDR1 and CDR2 from the germline V gene are MNHNS and SASEGT. J gave up 0 bases and V 3 bases, and 2 bases lay outside the gene matches. The CDR3 nucleotides are TGTGCCAGCAGTGAGGGGACAGGGGCCTCCTACGAGCAGTACTTC. Amino acid sequence: CASSEGTGASYEQYF.

V gene TRBV20-1 combines with J gene TRBJ2-7, with D possibly matching TRBD1 (5 bases). Looked up from germline, CDR1 is DFQATT and CDR2 is SNEGSKA (reference sequence). This CDR3 contains 13 residues. Deletions cut 5 bases from V and 4 bases from J, with 15 bases between. CDR3 in amino acids: CSAPSPRQYEQYF. The CDR3 DNA reads TGCAGTGCTCCCAGCCCCAGACAGTACGAGCAGTACTTC.

The CDR3 is CSARGPGTDEQFF. Written as DNA, the CDR3 is TGCAGTGCTAGAGGCCCCGGAACCGATGAGCAGTTCTTC. The V gene is TRBV20-1, the J gene TRBJ2-1; D unresolved. V shed 1 base and J shed 8 bases, with 12 bases lying between them. Germline values: CDR1 DFQATT, CDR2 SNEGSKA (reference sequence). The CDR3 runs to 13 residues.

The gene calls are TRBV20-1 and TRBJ2-5; TRBD2 agrees at 12 bases. There are 16 residues in the CDR3. Germline values: CDR1 DFQATT, CDR2 SNEGSKA (reference sequence). With V trimmed by 0 bases and J by 7 bases, 9 bases remained unmatched. Here the CDR3 DNA reads TGCAGTGCTAGAGACGCACTAGCGGGGGGCGGCGGGACCCAGTACTTC. This translates into CSARDALAGGGGTQYF.